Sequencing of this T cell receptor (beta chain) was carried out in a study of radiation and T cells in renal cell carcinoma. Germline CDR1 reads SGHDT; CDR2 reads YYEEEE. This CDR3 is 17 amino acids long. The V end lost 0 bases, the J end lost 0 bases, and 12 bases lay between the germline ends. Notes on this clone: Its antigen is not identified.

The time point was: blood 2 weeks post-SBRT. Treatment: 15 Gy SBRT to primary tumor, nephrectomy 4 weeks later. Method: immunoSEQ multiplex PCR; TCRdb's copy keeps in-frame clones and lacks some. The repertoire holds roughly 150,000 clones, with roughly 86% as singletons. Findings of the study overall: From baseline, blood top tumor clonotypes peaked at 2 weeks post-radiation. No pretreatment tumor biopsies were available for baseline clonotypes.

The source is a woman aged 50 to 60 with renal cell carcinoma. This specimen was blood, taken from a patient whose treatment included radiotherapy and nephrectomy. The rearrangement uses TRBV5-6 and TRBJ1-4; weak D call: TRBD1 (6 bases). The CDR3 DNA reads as TGTGCCAGCAGCTTGGCCGGCAGGGGTGCAACTAATGAAAAACTGTTTTTT. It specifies CASSLAGRGATNEKLFF.